One sample yielded the 12 T cell receptor beta chains listed below, sequenced in a study of early T cells in non-severe SARS-CoV-2 infection. TCRdb reanalysed the 5' RACE reads using MiXCR and keeps one entry per CDR3 protein. The data show nearly 80,000 distinct CDR3 sequences, 9.5% to 15% seen once. Sequencing was done on a sample of whole blood. The receptors stem from an adult who was a healthcare worker with PCR-confirmed SARS-CoV-2 infection or an uninfected control (not recorded which).

There are a few counts of this clonotype. This chain uses TRBV28 with TRBJ2-1; 9 bases agree with TRBD2. J gave up 5 bases and V 5 bases, and 4 bases lay outside the gene matches. Germline lookup yields CDR1 MDHEN and CDR2 SYDVKM. The CDR3 loop spans 14 amino acids. The CDR3 sequence: CASSASGTNNEQFF. CDR3 nucleotide sequence: TGTGCCAGCAGTGCTAGCGGGACCAACAATGAGCAGTTCTTC.

This clonotype has just a few counts. The genes are TRBV6-5 and TRBJ1-5; possible D gene TRBD1, 6 bases. This CDR3 spans 15 amino acids. Trimming took 5 bases from V and 3 from J, leaving 14 bases between them. Per the germline V gene, CDR1 is MNHEY and CDR2 is SVGAGI. CDR3 bases: TGTGCCAGCAGTCGATATGGGGGGCACAATCAGCCCCAGCATTTT. Its protein product is CASSRYGGHNQPQHF.

Only a few counts were recorded for this clonotype. The chain recombines TRBV10-2 with TRBJ2-3, with 10 nucleotides matching TRBD2. The V segment lost 6 bases and the J segment 1 base; nucleotides outside the gene matches: 4. This CDR3 spans 15 amino acids. Germline CDR1 reads WSHSY; CDR2 reads SAAADI. The CDR3 nucleotides read TGCGCCAGCAGGGATACTAGCGGGGGCACAGATACGCAGTATTTT. This encodes CASRDTSGGTDTQYF.

CDR3 loop: CASSLSPPMDTQYF. The CDR3, as DNA: TGCGCCAGCAGCTTGAGCCCTCCCATGGATACGCAGTATTTT. The chain carries TRBV5-1 and TRBJ2-3, with no clear D. Trimming cost V 1 base and J 6 bases, with 12 bases left between them. CDR3 length equals 14 residues. Germline V lookup: CDR1 SGHRS, CDR2 YFSETQ.

CDR3 nucleotides: TGTGCCAGCAGCGCCGGACAGCTTTTTAATACGCAGTATTTT. Encoded protein: CASSAGQLFNTQYF. This chain joins TRBV7-9 and TRBJ2-3; D might be TRBD1 (6 bases). The CDR3 has 14 residues. Trimming removed 5 bases at V and 7 bases at J, with 16 bases between. From germline, CDR1 is SEHNR and CDR2 FQNEAQ (reference sequence).

The chain has TRBV5-4 and TRBJ2-1; the D is unclear. CDR1 and CDR2 (germline): SGHNT, YYREEE (reference sequence). Trimming left V 4 bases short and J 5 bases short, with 19 bases between. There are 16 residues in the CDR3. The DNA for the CDR3 is TGTGCCAGCAGCCGTTCCCAGGATGGGGAAAACAATGAGCAGTTCTTC. Translated: CASSRSQDGENNEQFF.

This clonotype was seen a handful of times. The chain recombines TRBV5-1 with TRBJ1-1; maybe TRBD1 (6 bases). The germline gives CDR1 SGHRS, CDR2 YFSETQ. The CDR3 has 16 residues. Trimming took off 3 bases at V and 5 bases at J, with 20 bases between the two ends. The CDR3 spells CASSYRDTSLITEAFF. In DNA, the CDR3 is TGCGCCAGCAGCTACCGGGACACCTCTTTGATTACTGAAGCTTTCTTT.

The genes are TRBV4-3 and TRBJ2-6; D is uncertain. Germline V gives CDR1 LGHNA, CDR2 YSLEER. The ends were cut back, 3 bases at V and 0 bases at J, with 12 bases in the middle. The CDR3 totals 17 residues. In DNA form, the CDR3 reads TGCGCCAGCAGCCAGGATATGCGTGGCTCTGGGGCCAACGTCCTGACTTTC. Residues: CASSQDMRGSGANVLTF.

At least ten counts were recorded for this clonotype. This rearrangement joins TRBV10-3 to TRBJ2-2; TRBD2 might be the D (5 bases). Germline V CDR1 and CDR2: ENHRY, SYGVKD. Deletions cut 3 bases from V and 8 bases from J, with 19 bases between. There are 16 residues in the CDR3. CDR3 in amino acids: CAISDRTHAGFGELFF. DNA of the CDR3: TGTGCCATCAGTGATAGGACTCACGCCGGTTTTGGGGAGCTGTTTTTT.

This clonotype was picked up many times. The rearrangement uses TRBV20-1 and TRBJ2-3; TRBD2 aligns across 11 bases. CDR3 length: 13 amino acids. V was pared by 7 bases and J by 5 bases, with 5 bases of the junction left unmatched. Germline V lookup: CDR1 DFQATT, CDR2 SNEGSKA (reference sequence). CDR3: CSVIAGGQDTQYF. In nucleotides, the CDR3 is TGCAGTGTCATAGCGGGGGGGCAAGATACGCAGTATTTT.

This clonotype was seen many times. The gene calls are TRBV20-1 and TRBJ2-1, with unresolved D. The CDR3 sequence is 13 residues long. Germline V gene data show CDR1 as DFQATT and CDR2 as SNEGSKA (reference sequence). The V and J ends lost 6 bases and 5 bases respectively, with 14 bases between them. Written as DNA, the CDR3 is TGCAGTGCCGGCCCTTTTGGGGACAATGAGCAGTTCTTC. Encoded protein: CSAGPFGDNEQFF.

This clonotype was detected ten times or more. The chain combines TRBV6-5 with TRBJ1-1; TRBD1 is a possible D gene (5 bases). With 0 bases removed from V and 5 bases from J, the gap between germline ends came to 10 bases. Germline CDR1 reads MNHEY; CDR2 reads SVGAGI. This CDR3 region has 14 residues. Here the CDR3 reads CASSYSRGATEAFF. The CDR3 DNA reads as TGTGCCAGCAGTTACTCGAGAGGGGCGACTGAAGCTTTCTTT.